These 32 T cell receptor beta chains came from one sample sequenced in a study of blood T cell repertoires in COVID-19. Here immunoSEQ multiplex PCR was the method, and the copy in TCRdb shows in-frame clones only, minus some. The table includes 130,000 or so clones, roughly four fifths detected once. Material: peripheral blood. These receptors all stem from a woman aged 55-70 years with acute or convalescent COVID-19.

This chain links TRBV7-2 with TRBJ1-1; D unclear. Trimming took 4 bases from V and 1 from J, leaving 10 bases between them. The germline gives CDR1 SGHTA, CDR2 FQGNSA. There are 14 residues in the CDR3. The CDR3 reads CASSWFRGNTEAFF. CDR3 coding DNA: TGTGCCAGCAGCTGGTTCCGGGGGAACACTGAAGCTTTCTTT.

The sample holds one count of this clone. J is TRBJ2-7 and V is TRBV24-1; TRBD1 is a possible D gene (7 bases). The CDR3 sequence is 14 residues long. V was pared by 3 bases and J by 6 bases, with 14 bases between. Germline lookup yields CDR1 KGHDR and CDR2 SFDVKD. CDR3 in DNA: TGTGCCACCAGTGATGTCGGTCAGGGGGGCGAGCAGTACTTC. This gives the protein CATSDVGQGGEQYF.

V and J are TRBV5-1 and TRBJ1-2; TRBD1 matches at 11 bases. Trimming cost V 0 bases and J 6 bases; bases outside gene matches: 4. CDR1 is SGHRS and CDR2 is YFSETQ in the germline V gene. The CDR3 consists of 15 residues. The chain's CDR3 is CASSLAGQGANGYTF. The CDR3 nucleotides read TGCGCCAGCAGCTTGGCAGGACAGGGGGCAAATGGCTACACCTTC.

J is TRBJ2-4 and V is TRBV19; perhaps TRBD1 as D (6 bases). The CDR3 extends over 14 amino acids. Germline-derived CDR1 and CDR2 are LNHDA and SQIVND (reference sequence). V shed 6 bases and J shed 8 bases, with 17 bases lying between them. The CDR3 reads CASSRSGGRDIQYF. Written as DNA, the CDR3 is TGTGCCAGTAGCCGCTCTGGGGGCAGGGACATTCAGTACTTC. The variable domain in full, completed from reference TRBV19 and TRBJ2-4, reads DGGITQSPKYLFRKEGQNVTLSCEQNLNHDAMYWYRQDPGQGLRLIYYSQIVNDFQKGDIAEGYSVSREKKESFPLTVTSAQKNPTAFYLCASSRSGGRDIQYFGAGTRLSVL.

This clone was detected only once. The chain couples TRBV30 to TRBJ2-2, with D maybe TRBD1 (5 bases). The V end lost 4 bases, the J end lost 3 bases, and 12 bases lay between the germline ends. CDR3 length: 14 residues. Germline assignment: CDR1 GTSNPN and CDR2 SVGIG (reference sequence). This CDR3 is CAWIRQTYTGELFF. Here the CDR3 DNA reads TGTGCCTGGATCCGACAGACTTACACCGGGGAGCTGTTTTTT.

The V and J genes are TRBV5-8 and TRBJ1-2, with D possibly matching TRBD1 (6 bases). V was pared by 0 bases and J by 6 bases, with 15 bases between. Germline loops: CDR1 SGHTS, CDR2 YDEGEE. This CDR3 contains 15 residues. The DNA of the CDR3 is TGTGCCAGCAGCTTGGTCCCCAGGGGTACGGATGGCTACACCTTC. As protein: CASSLVPRGTDGYTF.

CDR3 residues: CASSLNTGEQFF. For the CDR3, the DNA is TGTGCCAGCAGTCTAAATACGGGTGAGCAGTTCTTC. This chain connects TRBV12-3 or TRBV12-4 to TRBJ2-1, with no clear D. Trimming removed 5 bases from V and 9 bases from J, with 11 bases in between. This CDR3 is 12 amino acids long.

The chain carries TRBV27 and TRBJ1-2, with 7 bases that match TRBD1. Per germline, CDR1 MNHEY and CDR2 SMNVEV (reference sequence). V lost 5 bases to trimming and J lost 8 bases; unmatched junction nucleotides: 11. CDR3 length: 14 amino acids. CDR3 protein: CASSPTQGMSGYTF. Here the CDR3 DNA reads TGTGCCAGCAGTCCCACACAGGGGATGAGCGGCTACACCTTC.

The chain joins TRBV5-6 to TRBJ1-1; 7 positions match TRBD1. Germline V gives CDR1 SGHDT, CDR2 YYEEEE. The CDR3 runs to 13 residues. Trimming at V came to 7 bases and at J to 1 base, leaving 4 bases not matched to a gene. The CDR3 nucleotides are TGTGCCAGCGGGGGACAGCCGAACACTGAAGCTTTCTTT. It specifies CASGGQPNTEAFF.

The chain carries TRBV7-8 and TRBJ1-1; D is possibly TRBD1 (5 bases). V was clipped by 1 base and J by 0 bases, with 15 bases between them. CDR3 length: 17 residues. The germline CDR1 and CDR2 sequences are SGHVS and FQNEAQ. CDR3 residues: CASSLVRQGLMNTEAFF. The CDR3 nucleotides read TGTGCCAGCAGCTTAGTGAGGCAGGGTCTAATGAACACTGAAGCTTTCTTT. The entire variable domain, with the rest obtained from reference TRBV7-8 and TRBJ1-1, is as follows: GAGVSQSPRYKVAKRGQDVALRCDPISGHVSLFWYQQALGQGPEFLTYFQNEAQLDKSGLPSDRFFAERPEGSVSTLKIQRTQQEDSAVYLCASSLVRQGLMNTEAFFGQGTRLTVV.

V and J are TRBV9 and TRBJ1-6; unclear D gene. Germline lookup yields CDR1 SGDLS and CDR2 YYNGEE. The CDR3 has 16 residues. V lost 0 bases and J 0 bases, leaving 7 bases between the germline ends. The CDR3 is CASSVDMSSYNSPLHF. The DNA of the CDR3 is TGTGCCAGCAGCGTAGATATGAGCTCCTATAATTCACCCCTCCACTTT. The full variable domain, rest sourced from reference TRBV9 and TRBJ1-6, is DSGVTQTPKHLITATGQRVTLRCSPRSGDLSVYWYQQSLDQGLQFLIQYYNGEERAKGNILERFSAQQFPDLHSELNLSSLELGDSALYFCASSVDMSSYNSPLHFGNGTRLTVT.

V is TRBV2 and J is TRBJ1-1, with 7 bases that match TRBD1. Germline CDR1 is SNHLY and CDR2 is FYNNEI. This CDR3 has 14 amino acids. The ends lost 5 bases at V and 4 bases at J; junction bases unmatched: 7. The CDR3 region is CASSKDRESTEAFF. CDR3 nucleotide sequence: TGTGCCAGCAGTAAAGACAGGGAGAGCACTGAAGCTTTCTTT.

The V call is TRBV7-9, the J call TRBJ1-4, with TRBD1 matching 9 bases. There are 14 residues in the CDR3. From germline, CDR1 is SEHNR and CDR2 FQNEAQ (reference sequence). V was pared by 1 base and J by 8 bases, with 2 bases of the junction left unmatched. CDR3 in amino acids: CASSLGTGEEKLFF. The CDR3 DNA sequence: TGTGCCAGCAGCTTAGGGACAGGGGAAGAAAAACTGTTTTTT.

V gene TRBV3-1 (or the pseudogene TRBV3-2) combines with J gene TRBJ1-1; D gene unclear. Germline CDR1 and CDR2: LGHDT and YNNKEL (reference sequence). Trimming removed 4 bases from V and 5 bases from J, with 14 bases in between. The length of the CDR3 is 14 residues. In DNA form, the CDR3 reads TGTGCCAGCAGCCTCGGAGTTCGCGGGACTGAAGCTTTCTTT. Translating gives CASSLGVRGTEAFF.

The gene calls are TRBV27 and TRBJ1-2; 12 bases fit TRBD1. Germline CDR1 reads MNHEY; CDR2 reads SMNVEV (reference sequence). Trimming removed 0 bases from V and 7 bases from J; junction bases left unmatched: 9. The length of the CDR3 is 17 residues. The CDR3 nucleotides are TGTGCCAGCAGTTTATCACCCGGGACAGGGGGCGCCGGTGGCTACACCTTC. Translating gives CASSLSPGTGGAGGYTF.

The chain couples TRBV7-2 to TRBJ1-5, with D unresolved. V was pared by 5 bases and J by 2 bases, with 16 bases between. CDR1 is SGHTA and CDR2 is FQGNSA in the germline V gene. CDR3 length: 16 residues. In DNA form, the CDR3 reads TGTGCCAGCAGCCCTTTGGCGGGGAGACGCAATCAGCCCCAGCATTTT. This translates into CASSPLAGRRNQPQHF.

The DNA of the CDR3 is TGTGCCAGCAGTCTTGGACAGCCCGGTTCACCCCTCCACTTT. Its translation: CASSLGQPGSPLHF. The chain has TRBV5-4 and TRBJ1-6; D is possibly TRBD1 (6 bases). With 5 bases removed from V and 9 bases from J, the gap between germline ends came to 15 bases. Germline lookup yields CDR1 SGHNT and CDR2 YYREEE (reference sequence). The CDR3 runs to 14 residues.

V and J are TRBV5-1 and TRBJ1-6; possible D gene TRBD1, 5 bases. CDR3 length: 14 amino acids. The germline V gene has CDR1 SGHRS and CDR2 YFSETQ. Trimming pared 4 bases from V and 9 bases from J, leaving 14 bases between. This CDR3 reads CASSEGDRSSPLHF. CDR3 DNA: TGCGCCAGCAGCGAAGGGGATCGGAGTTCACCCCTCCACTTT.

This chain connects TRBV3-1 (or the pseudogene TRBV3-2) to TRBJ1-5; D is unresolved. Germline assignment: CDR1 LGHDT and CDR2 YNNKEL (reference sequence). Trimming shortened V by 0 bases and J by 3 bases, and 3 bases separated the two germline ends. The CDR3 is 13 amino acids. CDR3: CASSQDLNQPQHF. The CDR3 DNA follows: TGTGCCAGCAGCCAAGACCTCAATCAGCCCCAGCATTTT.

CDR3: CASSVPVRSGYTF. The CDR3 bases are TGTGCCAGCAGTGTCCCGGTCAGGTCCGGCTACACCTTC. The chain links TRBV2 to TRBJ1-2, with D uncertain. V shed 4 bases and J shed 8 bases, with 14 bases lying between them. The CDR3 runs to 13 residues. Germline V gene sequence: CDR1 SNHLY, CDR2 FYNNEI.

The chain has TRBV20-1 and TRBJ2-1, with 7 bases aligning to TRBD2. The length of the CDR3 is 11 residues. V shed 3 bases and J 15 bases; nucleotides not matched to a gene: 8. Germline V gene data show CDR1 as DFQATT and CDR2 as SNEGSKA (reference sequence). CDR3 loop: CSAREAGRLFF. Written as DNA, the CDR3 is TGCAGTGCTAGGGAAGCGGGGAGACTGTTCTTC.

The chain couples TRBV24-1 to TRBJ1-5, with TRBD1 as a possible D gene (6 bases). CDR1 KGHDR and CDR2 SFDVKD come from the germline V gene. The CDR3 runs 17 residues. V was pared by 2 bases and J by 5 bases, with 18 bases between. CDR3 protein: CATSDSRQDPRYQPQHF. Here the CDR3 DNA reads TGTGCCACCAGTGATTCAAGACAGGACCCGAGATATCAGCCCCAGCATTTT.

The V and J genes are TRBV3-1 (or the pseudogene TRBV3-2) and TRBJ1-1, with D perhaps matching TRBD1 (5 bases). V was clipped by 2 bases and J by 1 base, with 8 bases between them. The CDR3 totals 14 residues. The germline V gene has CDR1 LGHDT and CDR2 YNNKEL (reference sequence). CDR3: CASSQSQGNTEAFF. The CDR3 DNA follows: TGTGCCAGCAGCCAATCCCAGGGGAACACTGAAGCTTTCTTT.

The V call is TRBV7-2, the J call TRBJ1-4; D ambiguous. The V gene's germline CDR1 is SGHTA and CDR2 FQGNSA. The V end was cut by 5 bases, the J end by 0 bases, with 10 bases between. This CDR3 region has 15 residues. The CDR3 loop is CASSLYSPTNEKLFF. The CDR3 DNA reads TGTGCCAGCAGCCTTTACTCCCCAACTAATGAAAAACTGTTTTTT.

The CDR3 reads CATSEKGTSGDYGYTF. Written as DNA, the CDR3 is TGTGCCACTTCAGAAAAAGGGACCAGCGGGGACTATGGCTACACCTTC. The chain recombines TRBV18 with TRBJ1-2, with a possible D match to TRBD1 (5 bases). This CDR3 region has 16 residues. The V end lost 10 bases, the J end lost 3 bases, and 24 bases lay between the germline ends. Germline V CDR1 and CDR2: KGHSH, LQKENI. The full variable domain, with the rest looked up from reference TRBV18 and TRBJ1-2, is NAGVMQNPRHLVRRRGQEARLRCSPMKGHSHVYWYRQLPEEGLKFMVYLQKENIIDESGMPKERFSAEFPKEGPSILRIQQVVRGDSAAYFCATSEKGTSGDYGYTFGSGTRLTVV.

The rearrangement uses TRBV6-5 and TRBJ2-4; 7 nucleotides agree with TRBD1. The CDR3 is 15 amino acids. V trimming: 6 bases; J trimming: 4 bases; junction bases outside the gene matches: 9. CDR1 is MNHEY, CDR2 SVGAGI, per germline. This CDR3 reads CASRIRGTEKNIQYF. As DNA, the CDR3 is TGTGCCAGCAGAATTCGAGGGACAGAAAAAAACATTCAGTACTTC.

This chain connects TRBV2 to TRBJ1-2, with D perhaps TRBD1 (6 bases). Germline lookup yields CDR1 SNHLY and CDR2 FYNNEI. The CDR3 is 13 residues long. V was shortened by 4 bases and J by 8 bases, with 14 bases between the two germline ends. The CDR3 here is CASSAGGARGYTF. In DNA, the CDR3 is TGTGCCAGCAGTGCGGGGGGGGCACGAGGCTACACCTTC.

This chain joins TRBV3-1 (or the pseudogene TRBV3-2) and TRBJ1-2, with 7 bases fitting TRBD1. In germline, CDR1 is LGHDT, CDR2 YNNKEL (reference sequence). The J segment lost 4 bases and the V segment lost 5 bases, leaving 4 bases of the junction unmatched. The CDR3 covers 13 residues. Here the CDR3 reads CASSLDRAYGYTF. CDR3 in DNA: TGTGCCAGCAGCTTAGACAGGGCCTATGGCTACACCTTC.

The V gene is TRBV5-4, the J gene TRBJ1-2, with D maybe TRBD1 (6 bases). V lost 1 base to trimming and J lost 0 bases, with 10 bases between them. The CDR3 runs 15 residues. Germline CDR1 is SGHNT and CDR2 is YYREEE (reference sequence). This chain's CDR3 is CASSLRTATNYGYTF. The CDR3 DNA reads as TGTGCCAGCAGCTTGCGGACAGCGACTAACTATGGCTACACCTTC.

The CDR3 DNA is TGTGCCAGCAGCCCCTCGGGGAACACTGAAGCTTTCTTT. It encodes CASSPSGNTEAFF. The chain has TRBV9 and TRBJ1-1; D gene unclear. CDR3 length: 13 amino acids. Trimming took off 4 bases at V and 1 base at J, with 8 bases between the two ends. Germline CDR1 is SGDLS and CDR2 is YYNGEE.

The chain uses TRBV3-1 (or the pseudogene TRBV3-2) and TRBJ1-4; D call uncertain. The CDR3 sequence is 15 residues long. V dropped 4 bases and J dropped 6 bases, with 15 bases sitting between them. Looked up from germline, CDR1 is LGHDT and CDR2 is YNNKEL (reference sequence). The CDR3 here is CASSPHHGRDEKLFF. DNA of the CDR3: TGTGCCAGCAGCCCCCACCATGGGAGGGATGAAAAACTGTTTTTT.

The CDR3 loop reads CASSSRGWDTGELFF. CDR3 bases: TGCGCCAGCAGTTCCAGGGGATGGGACACCGGGGAGCTGTTTTTT. The chain recombines TRBV10-1 with TRBJ2-2, with D perhaps TRBD1 (6 bases). The germline CDR1 and CDR2 sequences are WNHNN and SYGVQD (reference sequence). Trimming pared 5 bases from V and 3 bases from J, leaving 13 bases between. This CDR3 comprises 15 residues.